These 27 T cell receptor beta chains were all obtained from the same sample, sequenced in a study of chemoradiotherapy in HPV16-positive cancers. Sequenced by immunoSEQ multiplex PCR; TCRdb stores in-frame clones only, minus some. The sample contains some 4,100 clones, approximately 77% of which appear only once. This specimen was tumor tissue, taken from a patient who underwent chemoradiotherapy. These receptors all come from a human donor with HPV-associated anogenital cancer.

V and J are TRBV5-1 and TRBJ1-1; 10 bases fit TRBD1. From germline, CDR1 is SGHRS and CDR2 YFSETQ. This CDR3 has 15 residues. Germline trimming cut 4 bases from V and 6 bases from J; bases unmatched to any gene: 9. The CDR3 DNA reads TGCGCCAGCAGCCGACAGGGACAGGGGCGGGCTGAAGCTTTCTTT. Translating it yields CASSRQGQGRAEAFF.

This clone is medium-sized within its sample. The CDR3, as DNA: TGCAGTGCTAACCGGAACACTGAAGCTTTCTTT. The encoded protein is CSANRNTEAFF. The V gene is TRBV20-1, the J gene TRBJ1-1, with no clear D. V shed 4 bases and J shed 1 base, with 4 bases lying between them. The CDR3 runs to 11 residues. The germline V gene has CDR1 DFQATT and CDR2 SNEGSKA (reference sequence).

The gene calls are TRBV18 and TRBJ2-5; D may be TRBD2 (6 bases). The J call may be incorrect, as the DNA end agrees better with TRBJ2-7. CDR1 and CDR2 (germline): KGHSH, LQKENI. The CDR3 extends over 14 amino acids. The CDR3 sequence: CASSPASATYEQYF. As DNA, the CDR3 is TGTGCCAGCTCACCGGCTAGCGCCACCTACGAGCAGTACTTC.

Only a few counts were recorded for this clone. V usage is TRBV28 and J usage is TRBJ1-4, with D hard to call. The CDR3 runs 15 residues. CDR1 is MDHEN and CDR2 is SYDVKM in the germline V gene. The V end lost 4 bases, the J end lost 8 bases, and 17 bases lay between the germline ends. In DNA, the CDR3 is TGTGCCAGCAGTTCCCCCGAAGGTGAGCGGGAAAAACTGTTTTTT. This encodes CASSSPEGEREKLFF.

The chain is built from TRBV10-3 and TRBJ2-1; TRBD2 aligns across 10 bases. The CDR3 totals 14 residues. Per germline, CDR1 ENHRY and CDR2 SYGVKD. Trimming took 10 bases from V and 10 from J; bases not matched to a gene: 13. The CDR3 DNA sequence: TGTGCCACCGGGGCCAGCGGGAGGGTTTTCGAGCAGTTCTTC. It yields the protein CATGASGRVFEQFF.

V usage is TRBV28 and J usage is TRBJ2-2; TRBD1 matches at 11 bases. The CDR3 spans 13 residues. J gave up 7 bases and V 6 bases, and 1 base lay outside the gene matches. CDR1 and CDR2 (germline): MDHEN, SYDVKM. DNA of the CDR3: TGTGCCAGCAGGGGACAGGGGGGCGGGGAGCTGTTTTTT. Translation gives CASRGQGGGELFF.

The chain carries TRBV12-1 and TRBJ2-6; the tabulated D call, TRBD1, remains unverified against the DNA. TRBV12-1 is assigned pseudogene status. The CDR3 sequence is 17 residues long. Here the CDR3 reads CASSSTIGQSRANVLTF. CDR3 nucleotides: TGTGCCAGCAGCAGTACTATAGGACAAAGTCGGGCCAACGTCCTGACTTTC.

The chain's CDR3 is CASKRGGSGELFF. The DNA of the CDR3 is TGTGCCAGCAAAAGAGGGGGGTCCGGGGAGCTGTTTTTT. The chain joins TRBV2 to TRBJ2-2; D could derive from TRBD1 or TRBD2 (6 bases each). The CDR3 loop spans 13 amino acids. V was clipped by 7 bases and J by 6 bases, with 12 bases between them. CDR1 is SNHLY and CDR2 is FYNNEI in the germline V gene.

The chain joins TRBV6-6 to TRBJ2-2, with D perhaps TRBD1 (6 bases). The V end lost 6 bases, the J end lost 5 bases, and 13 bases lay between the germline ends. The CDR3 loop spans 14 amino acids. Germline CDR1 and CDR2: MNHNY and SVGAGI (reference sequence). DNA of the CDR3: TGTGCCAGCAGAATGGGACATTTAACCGGGGAGCTGTTTTTT. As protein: CASRMGHLTGELFF.

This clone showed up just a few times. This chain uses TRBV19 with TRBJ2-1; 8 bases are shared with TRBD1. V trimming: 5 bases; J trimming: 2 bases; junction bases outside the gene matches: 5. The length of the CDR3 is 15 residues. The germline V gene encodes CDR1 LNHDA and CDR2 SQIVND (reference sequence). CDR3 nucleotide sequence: TGTGCCAGTAGTCCGGGACAGGAGACCTACAATGAGCAGTTCTTC. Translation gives CASSPGQETYNEQFF.

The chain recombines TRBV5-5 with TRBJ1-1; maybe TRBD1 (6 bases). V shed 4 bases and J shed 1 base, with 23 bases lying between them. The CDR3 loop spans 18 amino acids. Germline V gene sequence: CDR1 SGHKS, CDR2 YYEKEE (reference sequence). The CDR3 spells CASSPLTTRTEPNTEAFF. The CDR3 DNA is TGTGCCAGCAGCCCCCTCACAACACGGACAGAACCGAACACTGAAGCTTTCTTT.

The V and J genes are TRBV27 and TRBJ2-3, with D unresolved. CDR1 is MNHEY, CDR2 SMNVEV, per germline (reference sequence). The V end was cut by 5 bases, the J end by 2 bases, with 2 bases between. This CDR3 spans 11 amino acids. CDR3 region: CASSTTDTQYF. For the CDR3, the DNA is TGTGCCAGCAGTACCACAGATACGCAGTATTTT.

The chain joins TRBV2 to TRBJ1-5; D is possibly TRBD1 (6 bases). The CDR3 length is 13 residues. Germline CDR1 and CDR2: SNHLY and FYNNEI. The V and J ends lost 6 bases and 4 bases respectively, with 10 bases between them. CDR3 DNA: TGTGCCAGCAGGGACAGACCAAATCAGCCCCAGCATTTT. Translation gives CASRDRPNQPQHF.

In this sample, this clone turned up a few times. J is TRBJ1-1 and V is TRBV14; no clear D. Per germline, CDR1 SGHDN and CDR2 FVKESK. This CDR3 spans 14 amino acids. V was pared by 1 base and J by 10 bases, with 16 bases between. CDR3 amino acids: CASSQGRMFLGAFF. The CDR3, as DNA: TGTGCCAGCAGCCAAGGACGCATGTTTTTGGGAGCTTTCTTT.

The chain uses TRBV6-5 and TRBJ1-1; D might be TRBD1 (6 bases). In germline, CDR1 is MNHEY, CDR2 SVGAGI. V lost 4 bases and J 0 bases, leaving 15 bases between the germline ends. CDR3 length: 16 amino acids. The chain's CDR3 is CASSFWGTGLNTEAFF. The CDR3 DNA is TGTGCCAGCAGTTTCTGGGGAACAGGGTTGAACACTGAAGCTTTCTTT.

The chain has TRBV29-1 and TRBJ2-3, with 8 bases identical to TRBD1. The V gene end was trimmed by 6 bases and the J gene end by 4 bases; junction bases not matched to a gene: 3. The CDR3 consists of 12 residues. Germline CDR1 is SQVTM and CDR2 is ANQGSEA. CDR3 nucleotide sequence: TGCAGCGTGCGGACAGGGCCAGATACGCAGTATTTT. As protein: CSVRTGPDTQYF.

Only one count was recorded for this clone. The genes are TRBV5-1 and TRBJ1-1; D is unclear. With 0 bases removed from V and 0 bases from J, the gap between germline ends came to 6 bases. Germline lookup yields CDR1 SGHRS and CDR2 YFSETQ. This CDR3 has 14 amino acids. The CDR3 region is CASSLASVNTEAFF. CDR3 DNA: TGCGCCAGCAGCTTGGCCAGTGTGAACACTGAAGCTTTCTTT.

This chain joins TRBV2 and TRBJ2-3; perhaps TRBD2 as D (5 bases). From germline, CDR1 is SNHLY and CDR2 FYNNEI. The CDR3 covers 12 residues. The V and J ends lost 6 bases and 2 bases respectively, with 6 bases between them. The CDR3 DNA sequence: TGTGCCAGCAGCGGGAACACAGATACGCAGTATTTT. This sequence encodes CASSGNTDTQYF.

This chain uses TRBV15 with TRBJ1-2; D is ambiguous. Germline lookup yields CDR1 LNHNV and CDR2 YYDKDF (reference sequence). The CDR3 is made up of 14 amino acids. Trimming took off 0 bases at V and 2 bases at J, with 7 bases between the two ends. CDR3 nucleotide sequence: TGTGCCACCAGCAGAGAGCGGGAGAACTATGGCTACACCTTC. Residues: CATSRERENYGYTF. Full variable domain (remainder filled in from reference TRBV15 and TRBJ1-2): DAMVIQNPRYQVTQFGKPVTLSCSQTLNHNVMYWYQQKSSQAPKLLFHYYDKDFNNEADTPDNFQSRRPNTSFCFLDIRSPGLGDTAMYLCATSRERENYGYTFGSGTRLTVV.

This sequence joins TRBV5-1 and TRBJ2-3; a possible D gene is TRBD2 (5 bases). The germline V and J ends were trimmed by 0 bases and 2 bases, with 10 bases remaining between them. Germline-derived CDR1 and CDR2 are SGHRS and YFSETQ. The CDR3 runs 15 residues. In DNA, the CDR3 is TGCGCCAGCAGCTTGGAGGGAGTTTCCACAGATACGCAGTATTTT. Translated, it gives CASSLEGVSTDTQYF.

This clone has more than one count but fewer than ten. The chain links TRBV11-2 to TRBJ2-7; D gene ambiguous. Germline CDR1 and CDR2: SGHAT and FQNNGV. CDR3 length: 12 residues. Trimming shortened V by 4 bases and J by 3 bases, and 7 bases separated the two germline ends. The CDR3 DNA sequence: TGTGCCAGCAGCTCGACCTTCTACGAGCAGTACTTC. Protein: CASSSTFYEQYF.

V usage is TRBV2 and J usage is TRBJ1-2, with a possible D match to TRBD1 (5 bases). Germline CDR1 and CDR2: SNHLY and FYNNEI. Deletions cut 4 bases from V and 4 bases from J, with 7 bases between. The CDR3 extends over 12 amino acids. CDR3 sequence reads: CASSGQSYGYTF. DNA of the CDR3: TGTGCCAGCAGTGGACAGAGCTATGGCTACACCTTC. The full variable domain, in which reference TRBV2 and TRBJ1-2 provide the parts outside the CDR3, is EPEVTQTPSHQVTQMGQEVILRCVPISNHLYFYWYRQILGQKVEFLVSFYNNEISEKSEIFDDQFSVERPDGSNFTLKIRSTKLEDSAMYFCASSGQSYGYTFGSGTRLTVV.

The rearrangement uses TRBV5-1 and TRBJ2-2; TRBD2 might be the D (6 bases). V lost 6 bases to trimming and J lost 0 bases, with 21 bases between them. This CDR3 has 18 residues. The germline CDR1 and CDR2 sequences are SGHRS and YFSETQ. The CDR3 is CASTREGLRRTNTGELFF. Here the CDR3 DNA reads TGCGCCAGCACTCGCGAGGGACTCCGGAGGACGAACACCGGGGAGCTGTTTTTT.

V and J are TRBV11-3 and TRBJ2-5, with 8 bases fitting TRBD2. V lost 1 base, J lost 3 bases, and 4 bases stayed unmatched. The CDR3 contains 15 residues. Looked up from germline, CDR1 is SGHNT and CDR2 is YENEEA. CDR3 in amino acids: CASSLGTSREETQYF. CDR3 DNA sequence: TGTGCCAGCAGCTTAGGGACTAGCAGGGAAGAGACCCAGTACTTC. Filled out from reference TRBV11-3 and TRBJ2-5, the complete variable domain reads EAGVVQSPRYKIIEKKQPVAFWCNPISGHNTLYWYLQNLGQGPELLIRYENEEAVDDSQLPKDRFSAERLKGVDSTLKIQPAELGDSAVYLCASSLGTSREETQYFGPGTRLLVL.

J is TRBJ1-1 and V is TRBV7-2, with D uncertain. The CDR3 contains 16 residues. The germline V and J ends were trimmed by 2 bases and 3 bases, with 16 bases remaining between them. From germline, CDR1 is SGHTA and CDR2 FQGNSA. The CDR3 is CASSLSVWTADTEAFF. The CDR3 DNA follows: TGTGCCAGCAGCTTATCGGTTTGGACCGCTGACACTGAAGCTTTCTTT.

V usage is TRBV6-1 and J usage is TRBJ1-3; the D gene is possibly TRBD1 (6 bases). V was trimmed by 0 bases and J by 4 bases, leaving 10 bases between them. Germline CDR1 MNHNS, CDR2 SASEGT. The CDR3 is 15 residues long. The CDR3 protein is CASSEAPTGGNTIYF. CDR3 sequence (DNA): TGTGCCAGCAGTGAAGCGCCGACAGGAGGAAACACCATATATTTT.

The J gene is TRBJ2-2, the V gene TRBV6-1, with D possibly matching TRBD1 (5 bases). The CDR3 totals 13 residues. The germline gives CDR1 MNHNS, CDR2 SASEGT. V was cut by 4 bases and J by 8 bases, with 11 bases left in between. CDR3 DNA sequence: TGTGCCAGCAGTGGACAGTTCCTAGGGGAGCTGTTTTTT. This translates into CASSGQFLGELFF.